The 12 T cell receptor beta chains in this list originate from one sample, sequenced in a study of OX40 agonist ivuxolimab in advanced cancers. The protocol was immunoSEQ multiplex PCR, while the TCRdb copy is restricted to in-frame clones and leaves out a portion. The profile shows tens of thousands of clones, roughly 80% of them singletons. The specimen comprised CD4+ or CD8+ T cells sorted from blood, sampled in a trial of the OX40 agonist ivuxolimab. The receptor set was obtained from an adult with an advanced solid tumor such as melanoma, head and neck, liver or kidney cancer.

The chain employs TRBV29-1 and TRBJ2-2, with D perhaps TRBD1 (7 bases). V was pared by 2 bases and J by 4 bases, with 14 bases between. The CDR3 consists of 15 residues. Per germline, CDR1 SQVTM and CDR2 ANQGSEA. DNA for the CDR3: TGCAGCGTTGAAAAGGGGGGACAGCGCACCGGGGAGCTGTTTTTT. Translated: CSVEKGGQRTGELFF.

This clone was recorded once. The chain uses TRBV5-1 and TRBJ1-6, with 9 positions matching TRBD1. The germline V gene has CDR1 SGHRS and CDR2 YFSETQ. This CDR3 region has 17 residues. J was trimmed by 10 bases and V by 0 bases; bases with no gene match: 11. CDR3 bases: TGCGCCAGCAGCTTGGCTTCGGGACAGGGACGGGGATCACCCCTCCACTTT. Translation gives CASSLASGQGRGSPLHF.

This chain connects TRBV19 to TRBJ1-1; tentative D call: TRBD1 (6 bases). Per germline, CDR1 LNHDA and CDR2 SQIVND (reference sequence). Trimming took 1 base from V and 4 from J, leaving 13 bases between them. CDR3 length: 15 residues. The CDR3 region has the DNA TGTGCCAGTAGTATAGGCCGGGGGCCGAGCACTGAAGCTTTCTTT. This codes for CASSIGRGPSTEAFF.

The CDR3 region has the DNA TGTGCCAGCAGCCAATATTCAGGACGCGGCCCTAACTATGGCTACACCTTC. Protein: CASSQYSGRGPNYGYTF. The chain links TRBV4-2 to TRBJ1-2; D is unresolved. The germline V gene encodes CDR1 LGHNA and CDR2 YNFKEQ. The V and J ends lost 2 bases and 0 bases respectively, with 16 bases between them. CDR3 length: 17 residues.

This sequence joins TRBV5-1 and TRBJ2-1; D might be TRBD1 (6 bases). The length of the CDR3 is 14 residues. Germline V gene data show CDR1 as SGHRS and CDR2 as YFSETQ. Trimming took 8 bases from V and 9 from J, leaving 21 bases between them. The CDR3 reads CARDHVRDKSEQFF. The CDR3 DNA follows: TGCGCCAGGGACCATGTAAGGGACAAAAGTGAGCAGTTCTTC.

The chain carries TRBV11-2 and TRBJ1-2, with 8 nucleotides matching TRBD1. Germline V gene sequence: CDR1 SGHAT, CDR2 FQNNGV. The junction had 4 bases not matched to a gene; V was cut back by 0 bases and J by 7 bases. The CDR3 has 14 residues. In DNA, the CDR3 is TGTGCCAGCAGCTTAGAATCAGGGGGCCGTGGCTACACCTTC. It codes for CASSLESGGRGYTF.

This chain links TRBV18 with TRBJ1-1; a possible D gene is TRBD1 (6 bases). The length of the CDR3 is 14 residues. The germline V gene has CDR1 KGHSH and CDR2 LQKENI. V was cut by 6 bases and J by 6 bases, with 17 bases left in between. The CDR3 loop reads CASSPLDRPAEAFF. The CDR3 DNA sequence: TGTGCCAGCTCCCCTCTCGACAGGCCGGCTGAAGCTTTCTTT.

The chain combines TRBV28 with TRBJ2-2; the D gene is possibly TRBD2 (6 bases). CDR1 is MDHEN and CDR2 is SYDVKM in the germline V gene. The CDR3 sequence is 15 residues long. V lost 5 bases and J lost 0, with 10 bases in between. CDR3: CASSPRLANTGELFF. The CDR3 DNA is TGTGCCAGCAGTCCCCGACTAGCGAACACCGGGGAGCTGTTTTTT.

The CDR3 here is CASSLLAVSTDTQYF. For the CDR3, the DNA is TGTGCCAGCAGCTTGCTAGCGGTTAGCACAGATACGCAGTATTTT. This chain joins TRBV7-2 and TRBJ2-3, with 7 bases that match TRBD2. CDR3 length equals 15 residues. Germline V gene lookup returns CDR1 SGHTA and CDR2 FQGNSA. V shed 3 bases and J 0 bases; nucleotides not matched to a gene: 3.

The V call is TRBV2, the J call TRBJ2-3, with D possibly matching TRBD1 (6 bases). The CDR3 is 14 amino acids. Germline V gene sequence: CDR1 SNHLY, CDR2 FYNNEI. With 8 bases removed from V and 3 bases from J, the gap between germline ends came to 15 bases. This CDR3 is CASVPGQNTDTQYF. The CDR3 coding sequence is TGTGCCAGCGTCCCTGGACAGAATACAGATACGCAGTATTTT. Variable domain in full (rest from reference TRBV2 and TRBJ2-3): EPEVTQTPSHQVTQMGQEVILRCVPISNHLYFYWYRQILGQKVEFLVSFYNNEISEKSEIFDDQFSVERPDGSNFTLKIRSTKLEDSAMYFCASVPGQNTDTQYFGPGTRLTVL.

The gene calls are TRBV20-1 and TRBJ1-1; D unresolved. The CDR3 contains 9 residues. V shed 7 bases and J shed 9 bases, with 9 bases lying between them. Germline assignment: CDR1 DFQATT and CDR2 SNEGSKA (reference sequence). CDR3 in DNA: TGCAGTGAAAGGACCCAAGCTTTCTTT. Its protein product is CSERTQAFF.

This clone was observed a handful of times. The chain uses TRBV18 and TRBJ1-5; no definite D call. The V gene's germline CDR1 is KGHSH and CDR2 LQKENI. The CDR3 length is 14 residues. Trimming took off 2 bases at V and 1 base at J, with 6 bases between the two ends. The CDR3 bases are TGTGCCAGCTCACCAGAACACAGCAATCAGCCCCAGCATTTT. Residues: CASSPEHSNQPQHF.